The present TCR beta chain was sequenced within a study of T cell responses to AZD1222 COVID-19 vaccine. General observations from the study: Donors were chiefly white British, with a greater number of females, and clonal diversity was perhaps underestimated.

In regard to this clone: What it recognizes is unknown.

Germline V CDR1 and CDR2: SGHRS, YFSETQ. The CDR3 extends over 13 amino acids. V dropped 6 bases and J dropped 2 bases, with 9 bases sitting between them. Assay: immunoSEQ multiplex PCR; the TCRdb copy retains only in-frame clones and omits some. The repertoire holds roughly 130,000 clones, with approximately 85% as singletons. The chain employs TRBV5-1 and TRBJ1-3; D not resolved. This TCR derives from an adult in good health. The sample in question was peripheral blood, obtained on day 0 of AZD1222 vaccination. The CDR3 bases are TGCGCCAGCACCACCTCTCCTGGAAACACCATATATTTT. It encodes CASTTSPGNTIYF. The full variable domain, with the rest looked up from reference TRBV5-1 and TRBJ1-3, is KAGVTQTPRYLIKTRGQQVTLSCSPISGHRSVSWYQQTPGQGLQFLFEYFSETQRNKGNFPGRFSGRQFSNSRSEMNVSTLELGDSALYLCASTTSPGNTIYFGEGSWLTVV.